This T cell receptor beta chain was profiled in a study of T cell responses to AZD1222 COVID-19 vaccine. As for this clone: Its target is not known.

Overall study results and limits: Most donors were white British and more were female, and clonal diversity was possibly underestimated. Spike as a whole was targeted by vaccine-associated CD4 TCRs, dominant at 160-218 and 743-854.

Clones were sequenced by immunoSEQ multiplex PCR, and TCRdb holds only the in-frame ones, with some missing. The table shows roughly 200,000 clones, with about 94% occurring only once. Trimming pared 4 bases from V and 2 bases from J, leaving 11 bases between. From germline, CDR1 is SQVTM and CDR2 ANQGSEA. The CDR3 loop spans 14 amino acids. The receptor was isolated from an adult who received the MenACWY meningococcal vaccine as a control. V usage is TRBV29-1 and J usage is TRBJ2-2; D may correspond to TRBD1 or TRBD2 (5 bases each). This sample comprised peripheral blood, obtained 28 days after the second dose of the MenACWY control vaccine. The DNA for the CDR3 is TGCAGCGTTGCCTTCGGGGCCAACACCGGGGAGCTGTTTTTT. The encoded protein is CSVAFGANTGELFF.